This TCR beta chain is from a study of tumor-infiltrating lymphocytes in primary liver carcinoma. Study context: Treatment of the patients' primary liver carcinoma consisted of surgical resection. Sample yields of productive TCRbeta reads, ranging from roughly 3.65 to 7.5 million, were similar across tissue types.

Germline loops: CDR1 GTSNPN, CDR2 SVGIG (reference sequence). V lost 2 bases to trimming and J lost 2 bases, with 11 bases between them. The CDR3 covers 14 residues. cDNA specific to TCR beta was made from around 530 ng of total RNA, with a constant-region primer employed for priming. Three nested multiplex PCR rounds, a slightly modified ARM-PCR, produced the libraries for TCR beta. Rounds one and two of PCR, each of about 10 cycles, were primed with TRBV1-TRBV30 forward primers and a C-beta reverse primer. Each CDR3 protein is one row after TCRdb ran MiXCR on the multiplex PCR reads. The sample lists almost 200,000 distinct CDR3 sequences, about 61% seen once, with around 7.1% in the top ten. They got blood RNA out of unsorted whole blood and also pulled out germline DNA. Collection of four milliliters of peripheral blood took place before surgery.

The sequence derives from a woman aged 55 to 70 with primary liver carcinoma and hepatitis B virus infection. Material: peripheral blood. The rearrangement uses TRBV30 and TRBJ2-3; D is undetermined. The CDR3 coding sequence is TGTGCCTGGAGTCACAGCCCCGTCACAGATACGCAGTATTTT. Protein product: CAWSHSPVTDTQYF.